This record covers a single TCR beta chain. The data are from a study of blood T cell repertoires in COVID-19. Produced via immunoSEQ multiplex PCR; TCRdb's table is partial and in-frame only. The table records approximately 260,000 clones, more than 75% of them present only once. With 0 bases clipped from V and 5 bases from J, the junction kept 9 bases outside the gene matches. The CDR3 extends over 16 amino acids. Germline CDR1 LGHNA, CDR2 YNFKEQ. The TCR comes from a woman between 40 and 50 years old with acute COVID-19. Sequenced sample: PBMCs or T cells enriched from blood (not recorded which). This chain links TRBV4-2 with TRBJ2-7, with 8 bases matching TRBD2. The CDR3 DNA follows: TGTGCCAGCAGCCAAGATCTCGGTAGCGGGGCTCACGAGCAGTACTTC. Translation: CASSQDLGSGAHEQYF.